Below, one T cell receptor (beta chain) is given with its context. Its antigen is as yet unknown. This may come from a read error, since a much larger clone is one base off. A second PCR of 7 to 11 cycles used a sample-barcoded 5' primer and a J-beta primer mix. The yield of each sample was at least 2.5 million CDR3-containing paired-end reads. TCRdb redid the calling of the 5' RACE reads with MiXCR, one entry per CDR3 protein. Of around 1,500,000 distinct CDR3 sequences in the sample, over 25% were seen once. Donation came from healthy Caucasian individuals in Russia who were aged roughly 6 to 95. About 10 milliliters of peripheral blood were drawn from each donor into EDTA-treated tubes. These data are taken from a study of blood T cells in healthy people across ages. Study-wide findings and caveats: Across the age range, TCR beta diversity per million T cells fell in a roughly linear way.

The sample was blood. This clonotype was sampled from a woman aged 25-40 years in good health.

The CDR3 DNA is TGTGCCAGCAGCCCGCCGGGACCTACTAATGGCTACACCTTC. Its protein product is CASSPPGPTNGYTF. The gene calls are TRBV12-3 or TRBV12-4 and TRBJ1-2; maybe TRBD1 (5 bases). The CDR3 covers 14 residues. V lost 6 bases to trimming and J lost 6 bases, with 17 bases between them.